Following are 14 T cell receptor beta chains from one sample sequenced in a study of spatial heterogeneity in lung cancer. Findings and caveats of the study: Tumor mutation counts were tracked by expanded intratumoral alpha and beta TCR counts.

Antigens for these TCRs are unknown. Time point defined: sample taken at primary tumor resection. TCRdb re-called the 5' RACE reads through MiXCR, storing one row per CDR3 protein. The repertoire consists of about 25,000 distinct CDR3 sequences, with roughly 9% occurring once and the leading ten covering roughly 8.2%. Sequencing was performed on lung tumor tissue, taken at surgery. The receptors were gathered from a male donor with early-stage non-small cell lung cancer.

The sample holds many counts of this clonotype. The gene calls are TRBV12-3 or TRBV12-4 and TRBJ1-2, with D possibly TRBD1 on 6 matching bases. V lost 5 bases to trimming and J lost 3 bases, with 16 bases between them. The CDR3 consists of 15 residues. The CDR3 sequence: CASSPLRGADYGYTF. In nucleotides, the CDR3 is TGTGCCAGCAGTCCACTGAGGGGGGCCGACTATGGCTACACCTTC.

This clonotype showed up many times. The gene calls are TRBV5-1 and TRBJ1-1; D gene ambiguous. The CDR3 totals 14 residues. V was pared by 0 bases and J by 5 bases, with 11 bases between. Germline-derived CDR1 and CDR2 are SGHRS and YFSETQ. This chain's CDR3 is CASSLVGQRTEAFF. The CDR3 DNA reads TGCGCCAGCAGCTTGGTGGGCCAGCGGACTGAAGCTTTCTTT. The full variable domain, in which reference TRBV5-1 and TRBJ1-1 provide the parts outside the CDR3, is KAGVTQTPRYLIKTRGQQVTLSCSPISGHRSVSWYQQTPGQGLQFLFEYFSETQRNKGNFPGRFSGRQFSNSRSEMNVSTLELGDSALYLCASSLVGQRTEAFFGQGTRLTVV.

This clonotype came up many times. This chain joins TRBV25-1 and TRBJ2-5, with 7 bases lining up with TRBD1. Unmatched junction bases numbered 4, after V lost 2 bases and J lost 1 base. Germline CDR1 reads MGHDK; CDR2 reads SYGVNS. The CDR3 contains 15 residues. The CDR3 coding sequence is TGTGCCAGCAGTGAAGAGGGACAGTTCCAAGAGACCCAGTACTTC. Translated, it gives CASSEEGQFQETQYF. The whole variable domain, remainder taken from reference TRBV25-1 and TRBJ2-5, is EADIYQTPRYLVIGTGKKITLECSQTMGHDKMYWYQQDPGMELHLIHYSYGVNSTEKGDLSSESTVSRIRTEHFPLTLESARPSHTSQYLCASSEEGQFQETQYFGPGTRLLVL.

In this sample, this clonotype turned up once. The DNA of the CDR3 is TGTGCCACCAGTGAAGGGACACCTGGCCAGGATACGCAGTATTTT. This gives the protein CATSEGTPGQDTQYF. The chain links TRBV24-1 to TRBJ2-3; tentative D call: TRBD1 (6 bases). The CDR3 is made up of 15 amino acids. CDR1 is KGHDR, CDR2 SFDVKD, per germline. V dropped 4 bases and J dropped 6 bases, with 16 bases sitting between them.

In this sample, this clonotype turned up many times. V gene TRBV11-2 combines with J gene TRBJ2-5; D is perhaps TRBD2 (7 bases). The CDR3 is 14 residues long. Germline lookup yields CDR1 SGHAT and CDR2 FQNNGV. Between the trimmed V and J ends, which lost 5 bases and 4 bases, there was a span of 14 bases. As DNA, the CDR3 is TGTGCCAGCAGCCGAGGGGGGACTACAGAGACCCAGTACTTC. This codes for CASSRGGTTETQYF.

A remark on this clonotype: Germline is not matched at one junction end, which may reflect a read error. The chain couples TRBV7-2 to TRBJ1-3; D is ambiguous. The CDR3 runs to 14 residues. The germline gives CDR1 SGHTA, CDR2 FQGNSA. The DNA for the CDR3 is TGTGCCAGCAGCTTAAGCACGGCTGGAAAAACCATATATTTT. Translation gives CASSLSTAGKTIYF.

This clonotype was observed many times. The CDR3 nucleotides are TGCAGTGTTGGCGCCTACGAGCAGTACTTC. Its translation: CSVGAYEQYF. The chain employs TRBV20-1 and TRBJ2-7; D call uncertain. Per germline, CDR1 DFQATT and CDR2 SNEGSKA (reference sequence). The CDR3 runs 10 residues. Deletions cut 7 bases from V and 2 bases from J, with 6 bases between.

This clonotype was observed at least ten times. The rearrangement links TRBV6-6 to TRBJ2-5; tentatively, D is TRBD1 (6 bases). Germline assignment: CDR1 MNHNY and CDR2 SVGAGI (reference sequence). The CDR3 is 14 residues long. V was shortened by 2 bases and J by 5 bases, with 12 bases between the two germline ends. The CDR3 DNA follows: TGTGCCAGCAGTTACGGCCAGGGGTTGGAGACCCAGTACTTC. Translated, it gives CASSYGQGLETQYF.

CDR3 amino acids: CASSSGLLGSGYTF. Written as DNA, the CDR3 is TGTGCCAGCAGCTCGGGACTCCTGGGAAGTGGCTACACCTTC. This chain uses TRBV7-2 with TRBJ1-2; D perhaps matches TRBD1 (5 bases). CDR1 is SGHTA, CDR2 FQGNSA, per germline. The CDR3 loop spans 14 amino acids. Trimming shortened V by 4 bases and J by 7 bases, and 16 bases separated the two germline ends.

The chain combines TRBV5-1 with TRBJ2-7; TRBD1 aligns across 7 bases. The germline CDR1 and CDR2 sequences are SGHRS and YFSETQ. V lost 0 bases, J lost 3 bases, and 3 bases stayed unmatched. This CDR3 region has 14 residues. CDR3 coding DNA: TGCGCCAGCAGCTTGGCGGGACAGAACTACGAGCAGTACTTC. Encoded protein: CASSLAGQNYEQYF.

This clonotype is termed medium-sized (0.01 to 0.1%). The rearrangement joins TRBV12-3 or TRBV12-4 to TRBJ2-3; 7 nucleotides line up with TRBD2. V shed 5 bases and J 4 bases; nucleotides not matched to a gene: 6. The CDR3 totals 14 residues. The CDR3: CASSRRLAPDTQYF. Here the CDR3 DNA reads TGTGCCAGCAGTAGACGACTAGCCCCAGATACGCAGTATTTT.

This clonotype was seen a handful of times. The chain uses TRBV29-1 and TRBJ2-6; maybe TRBD1 (5 bases). The CDR3 length is 14 residues. The V end was cut by 4 bases, the J end by 1 base, with 8 bases between. The V gene's germline CDR1 is SQVTM and CDR2 ANQGSEA. The CDR3 DNA reads TGCAGCGTTGGCCAGGGATCTGGGGCCAACGTCCTGACTTTC. Its translation is CSVGQGSGANVLTF.

The J gene is TRBJ2-3, the V gene TRBV6-2 or TRBV6-3, with 7 bases that match TRBD1. Germline V CDR1 and CDR2: MNHEY, SVGEGT. CDR3 length: 14 residues. V was clipped by 5 bases and J by 7 bases; unmatched bases: 9. CDR3 sequence: CASSTQGVGNTQYF. In nucleotides, the CDR3 is TGTGCCAGCAGTACCCAGGGGGTCGGGAATACGCAGTATTTT.

This clonotype was found many times. The chain couples TRBV12-3 or TRBV12-4 to TRBJ2-1, with 9 bases aligning to TRBD2. After removal of 1 base from V and 6 bases from J, the junction contained 4 bases not matched to a gene. The CDR3 loop spans 15 amino acids. This CDR3 is CASSLGGTSRNEQFF. In nucleotides, the CDR3 is TGTGCCAGCAGTTTAGGCGGGACTAGCCGCAATGAGCAGTTCTTC.